This T cell receptor (beta chain) came from a study of T cell repertoires in cytomegalovirus infection. MiXCR, run by TCRdb on the reads, gives a single entry per CDR3 protein. The repertoire holds roughly 640,000 distinct CDR3 sequences, with 24% as singletons. Study-level points and caveats: The ex vivo response was dominated by HLA-C-restricted CMV-specific TCR beta clonotypes.

This clonotype was counted a few times. Antigen specificity is unknown. The CDR3 has 14 amino acids. The V end was cut by 3 bases, the J end by 1 base, with 8 bases between. CDR1 and CDR2 (germline): SGDLS, YYNGEE. The sample comprised CD8+ T cells from PBMCs. The gene calls are TRBV9 and TRBJ2-4, with D hard to call. The source is a human donor in good health (CMV status not recorded). Some clones in this sample may be carry-over from other donors' samples. The CDR3: CASSEHGAKNIQYF. In DNA form, the CDR3 reads TGTGCCAGCAGCGAACACGGGGCCAAAAACATTCAGTACTTC.